The present T cell receptor beta chain was sequenced within a study of Graves' ophthalmopathy and Graves' hyperthyroidism. Trimming removed 4 bases at V and 1 base at J, with 7 bases between. The CDR3 has 13 amino acids. CDR1 is LNHNV and CDR2 is YYDKDF in the germline V gene (reference sequence). The diagnosis combined clinical symptoms, thyroxine, TRAb, thyroid ultrasound and orbital computed tomography scans. This clonotype was observed at least ten times. RNA transcripts served as template for amplifying TCR beta CDR3 sequences. The workflow started with a first-round RT-PCR run with HTBI primers and then moved on to a second-round multiplex PCR. TCRdb itself ran the multiplex PCR reads through MiXCR, one entry per CDR3 protein. The data contain 350,000 or so distinct CDR3 sequences, about a sixth of them seen just once; the ten biggest clones take up 10% to 15%.

The source material was peripheral blood. J is TRBJ1-1 and V is TRBV15; D is unclear. This TCR derives from an adult man with Graves' ophthalmopathy. CDR3 sequence reads: CATSIRSNTEAFF. As DNA, the CDR3 is TGTGCCACCAGCATTCGGTCGAACACTGAAGCTTTCTTT.